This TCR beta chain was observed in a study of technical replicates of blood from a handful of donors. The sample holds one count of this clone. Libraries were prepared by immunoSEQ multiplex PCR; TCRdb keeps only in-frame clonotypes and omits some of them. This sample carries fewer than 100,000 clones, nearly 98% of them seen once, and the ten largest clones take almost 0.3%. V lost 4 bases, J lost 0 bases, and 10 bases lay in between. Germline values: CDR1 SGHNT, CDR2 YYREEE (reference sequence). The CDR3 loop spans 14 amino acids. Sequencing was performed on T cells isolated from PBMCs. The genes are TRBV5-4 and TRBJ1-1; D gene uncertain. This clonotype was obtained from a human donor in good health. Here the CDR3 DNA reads TGTGCCAGCAGCGACCGGGAGATGAACACTGAAGCTTTCTTT. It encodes CASSDREMNTEAFF. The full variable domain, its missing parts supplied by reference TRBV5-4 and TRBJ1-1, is ETGVTQSPTHLIKTRGQQVTLRCSSQSGHNTVSWYQQALGQGPQFIFQYYREEENGRGNFPPRFSGLQFPNYSSELNVNALELDDSALYLCASSDREMNTEAFFGQGTRLTVV.